Sequencing of this T cell receptor beta chain was carried out in a study of cytomegalovirus exposure and HLA in healthy donors. Looking at the study overall: A previous analysis identified 100 million to 120 million unique TCR beta sequences derived from approximately 190 million T cells.

CDR3 size: 16 residues. Trimming cost V 5 bases and J 7 bases; bases outside gene matches: 8. Germline loops: CDR1 LGHNA, CDR2 YSLEER. Primers included in the PCR were 60 Vbeta and 13 Jbeta primers. The table came from immunoSEQ multiplex PCR; TCRdb's copy has only in-frame clones and leaves some out. The sample has around 100,000 clones; around 64% are singletons. Study-wide findings and caveats: Reportedly, diagnosis of cytomegalovirus status by the classifier showed high specificity and sensitivity. In a later analysis, TCR beta V- and J-gene trimming was associated with a missense DCLRE1C variant.

This clone showed up just a few times. What it recognizes is unknown. The chain combines TRBV4-3 with TRBJ2-5, with 15 bases fitting TRBD2. The clonotype originates from a man aged 25-45 years in good health and CMV-seronegative. Sequencing input: PBMCs. DNA for the CDR3: TGCGCCAGCAGCTTAGGGACTAGCGGGGGGTATAGGACCCAGTACTTC. It translates to CASSLGTSGGYRTQYF.